Presented here are 20 T cell receptor beta chains from one specimen sequenced in a study of vaccination and CD4 T cells after COVID-19. This sample's treatment: roughly 11-day PBMC culture with coronavirus spike peptide pools or control peptides (ViraFEST assay). Cultured CD4+ T-cell DNA underwent Oncomine TCR Beta short-read sequencing. Using its own MiXCR run on the PCR reads, TCRdb lists one record per CDR3 protein. The sample lists about 12,000 distinct CDR3 sequences, roughly 68% occurring once. These receptors have no known antigen. This specimen was CD4+ T cells from blood, cultured in vitro, taken before SARS-CoV-2 vaccination. These receptors were taken from a human donor who had recovered from COVID-19.

The V gene is TRBV11-2, the J gene TRBJ2-6; D is perhaps TRBD1 (6 bases). This CDR3 region has 14 residues. CDR1 is SGHAT, CDR2 FQNNGV, per germline. Trimming took 2 bases from V and 4 from J, leaving 6 bases between them. The CDR3 coding sequence is TGTGCCAGCAGCTTAACAGGGGGGGCCAACGTCCTGACTTTC. Its protein is CASSLTGGANVLTF. The full variable domain, its missing parts supplied by reference TRBV11-2 and TRBJ2-6, is EAGVAQSPRYKIIEKRQSVAFWCNPISGHATLYWYQQILGQGPKLLIQFQNNGVVDDSQLPKDRFSAERLKGVDSTLKIQPAKLEDSAVYLCASSLTGGANVLTFGAGSRLTVL.

V and J are TRBV5-4 and TRBJ2-3; the D is unclear. The CDR3 runs 15 residues. Between the trimmed V and J ends, which lost 0 bases and 2 bases, there was a span of 10 bases. Per germline, CDR1 SGHNT and CDR2 YYREEE (reference sequence). CDR3 nucleotides: TGTGCCAGCAGCTTGGATTCGGGTTTCACAGATACGCAGTATTTT. It translates to CASSLDSGFTDTQYF.

This chain connects TRBV6-4 to TRBJ2-3; 7 nucleotides line up with TRBD2. The CDR3 has 15 residues. Germline CDR1 is MRHNA and CDR2 is SNTAGT. Losses at the gene ends were 2 bases for V and 4 bases for J; bases not matched to a gene: 6. The CDR3 spells CASSDSSGSADTQYF. Written as DNA, the CDR3 is TGTGCCAGCAGTGACAGTAGCGGGTCGGCAGATACGCAGTATTTT.

This clonotype was counted only a few times. A junction boundary mismatches the germline segment, possibly from a read error. The genes are TRBV10-1 and TRBJ2-7, with D possibly TRBD2 on 6 matching bases. CDR3 length: 14 amino acids. Germline CDR1 and CDR2: WNHNN and SYGVQD (reference sequence). This CDR3 reads CASSLDYRTYEQYF. CDR3 DNA sequence: TGTGCCAGCAGTTTGGACTACCGGACCTACGAGCAGTACTTC.

The V call is TRBV12-3 or TRBV12-4, the J call TRBJ2-5, with a weak D call TRBD2 (6 bases). The CDR3 has 14 residues. Trimming took off 3 bases at V and 1 base at J, with 9 bases between the two ends. CDR3 in DNA: TGTGCCAGCAGTTTCCGCGGGATCCAAGAGACCCAGTACTTC. Translation gives CASSFRGIQETQYF.

The rearrangement joins TRBV5-1 to TRBJ2-3; D gene unclear. Per the germline V gene, CDR1 is SGHRS and CDR2 is YFSETQ. Trimming left V 0 bases short and J 5 bases short, with 4 bases between. This CDR3 comprises 12 residues. The chain's CDR3 is CASSLAEDTQYF. The CDR3 nucleotides read TGCGCCAGCAGCTTGGCCGAAGATACGCAGTATTTT.

This chain uses TRBV15 with TRBJ2-3; D call uncertain. Trimming took off 0 bases at V and 4 bases at J, with 11 bases between the two ends. The CDR3 covers 15 residues. Germline V gene sequence: CDR1 LNHNV, CDR2 YYDKDF (reference sequence). CDR3 region: CATSRDPKGSDTQYF. CDR3 in DNA: TGTGCCACCAGCAGAGATCCGAAGGGTTCAGATACGCAGTATTTT.

This chain joins TRBV7-9 and TRBJ2-3; TRBD2 agrees at 7 bases. The CDR3 sequence is 14 residues long. With 10 bases clipped from V and 2 bases from J, the junction kept 9 bases outside the gene matches. Germline CDR1 reads SEHNR; CDR2 reads FQNEAQ (reference sequence). The CDR3 loop reads CAIPGAGFTDTQYF. In nucleotides, the CDR3 is TGTGCCATCCCCGGAGCGGGGTTCACAGATACGCAGTATTTT.

The chain combines TRBV5-1 with TRBJ2-5; TRBD2 matches at 10 bases. The CDR3 covers 15 residues. The trim removed 4 bases at V and 3 bases at J, leaving 6 bases unmatched. Germline loops: CDR1 SGHRS, CDR2 YFSETQ. The CDR3: CASSISGRVEETQYF. CDR3 sequence (DNA): TGCGCCAGCAGCATAAGCGGGAGGGTAGAAGAGACCCAGTACTTC. The full variable domain, rest sourced from reference TRBV5-1 and TRBJ2-5, is KAGVTQTPRYLIKTRGQQVTLSCSPISGHRSVSWYQQTPGQGLQFLFEYFSETQRNKGNFPGRFSGRQFSNSRSEMNVSTLELGDSALYLCASSISGRVEETQYFGPGTRLLVL.

This chain links TRBV7-2 with TRBJ2-2, with 7 bases lining up with TRBD1. Trimming removed 5 bases from V and 7 bases from J; junction bases left unmatched: 13. The CDR3 has 16 residues. Germline loops: CDR1 SGHTA, CDR2 FQGNSA. The CDR3 is CASSHPSQGWNGELFF. The CDR3 DNA is TGTGCCAGCAGCCATCCCTCACAGGGGTGGAACGGGGAGCTGTTTTTT.

The V gene is TRBV27, the J gene TRBJ2-3; no clear D gene. The CDR3 spans 13 residues. Germline CDR1 MNHEY, CDR2 SMNVEV (reference sequence). Trimming shortened V by 5 bases and J by 4 bases, and 10 bases separated the two germline ends. The CDR3 region is CASSRVGADTQYF. The CDR3 DNA sequence: TGTGCCAGCAGTAGGGTTGGGGCAGATACGCAGTATTTT.

Here the CDR3 reads CASSPPTGDEAFF. The CDR3, as DNA: TGTGCCAGCTCACCGCCCACAGGGGATGAAGCTTTCTTT. The gene calls are TRBV18 and TRBJ1-1; 7 bases agree with TRBD1. The germline gives CDR1 KGHSH, CDR2 LQKENI. Losses at the gene ends were 3 bases for V and 7 bases for J; bases not matched to a gene: 5. The CDR3 consists of 13 residues.

This clonotype was recorded a few times. This chain uses TRBV20-1 with TRBJ1-1; D gene uncertain. This CDR3 has 13 residues. Germline V gene data show CDR1 as DFQATT and CDR2 as SNEGSKA (reference sequence). Trimming cost V 2 bases and J 1 base, with 8 bases left between them. CDR3: CSARNPKNTEAFF. The CDR3 bases are TGCAGTGCTAGAAATCCTAAGAACACTGAAGCTTTCTTT.

The V call is TRBV7-9, the J call TRBJ1-5; D gene ambiguous. Trimming pared 1 base from V and 5 bases from J, leaving 6 bases between. Per the germline V gene, CDR1 is SEHNR and CDR2 is FQNEAQ (reference sequence). CDR3 size: 13 residues. This CDR3 is CASSLGMDQPQHF. The CDR3 nucleotides read TGTGCCAGCAGCTTAGGAATGGATCAGCCCCAGCATTTT.

The V and J genes are TRBV20-1 and TRBJ2-5, with TRBD2 matching over 8 bases. There are 13 residues in the CDR3. V was clipped by 5 bases and J by 4 bases; unmatched bases: 6. Germline V lookup: CDR1 DFQATT, CDR2 SNEGSKA (reference sequence). This chain's CDR3 is CSAPYGGGETQYF. CDR3 sequence (DNA): TGCAGTGCTCCTTACGGGGGGGGAGAGACCCAGTACTTC.

This clonotype came up a few times. J is TRBJ2-7 and V is TRBV20-1; possibly TRBD2 for D (6 bases). CDR3 length equals 14 residues. V was cut by 1 base and J by 3 bases, with 13 bases left in between. Germline CDR1 is DFQATT and CDR2 is SNEGSKA (reference sequence). CDR3 amino acids: CSARVGGDFYEQYF. As DNA, the CDR3 is TGCAGTGCTAGAGTCGGCGGGGACTTCTACGAGCAGTACTTC.

V usage is TRBV15 and J usage is TRBJ1-5; 8 bases are shared with TRBD1. The germline V gene has CDR1 LNHNV and CDR2 YYDKDF (reference sequence). V lost 3 bases, J lost 5 bases, and 9 bases stayed unmatched. The CDR3 is 16 residues long. This CDR3 is CATSSGQGANYQPQHF. CDR3 DNA sequence: TGTGCCACCAGCAGTGGACAGGGTGCAAACTATCAGCCCCAGCATTTT.

The genes are TRBV6-5 and TRBJ2-3; TRBD1 matches at 8 bases. CDR1 is MNHEY and CDR2 is SVGAGI in the germline V gene. V lost 2 bases, J lost 2 bases, and 6 bases stayed unmatched. The CDR3 contains 16 residues. The CDR3 spells CASSYGDRGYTDTQYF. The CDR3 DNA follows: TGTGCCAGCAGTTACGGAGACAGGGGATACACAGATACGCAGTATTTT.

This chain uses TRBV20-1 with TRBJ1-1; perhaps TRBD1 as D (5 bases). Trimming stripped 3 bases from V and 2 bases from J, with 10 bases between. Germline CDR1 is DFQATT and CDR2 is SNEGSKA (reference sequence). The CDR3 is made up of 13 amino acids. CDR3 loop: CSASGGINTEAFF. Written as DNA, the CDR3 is TGCAGTGCTAGTGGGGGGATTAACACTGAAGCTTTCTTT.

V usage is TRBV7-3 and J usage is TRBJ2-2; 7 nucleotides line up with TRBD1. Germline V CDR1 and CDR2: SGHTA, FQGTGA. Trimming at V came to 6 bases and at J to 0 bases, leaving 7 bases not matched to a gene. The CDR3 sequence is 16 residues long. The CDR3 bases are TGTGCCAGCAGTCGACAGGGAGCTACGAACACCGGGGAGCTGTTTTTT. Translation: CASSRQGATNTGELFF.